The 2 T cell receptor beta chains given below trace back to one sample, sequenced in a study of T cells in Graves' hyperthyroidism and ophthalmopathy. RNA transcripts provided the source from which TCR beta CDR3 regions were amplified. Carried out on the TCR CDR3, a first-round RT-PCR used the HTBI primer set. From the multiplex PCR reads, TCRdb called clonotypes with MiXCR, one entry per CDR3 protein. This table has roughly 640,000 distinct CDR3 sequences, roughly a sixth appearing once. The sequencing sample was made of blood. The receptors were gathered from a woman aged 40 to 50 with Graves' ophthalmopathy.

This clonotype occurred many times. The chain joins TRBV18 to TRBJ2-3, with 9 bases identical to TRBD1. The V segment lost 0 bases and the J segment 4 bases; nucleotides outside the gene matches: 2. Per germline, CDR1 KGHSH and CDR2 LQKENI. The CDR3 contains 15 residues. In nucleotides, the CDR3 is TGTGCCAGCTCACCACCGGGACAGGGATCAGATACGCAGTATTTT. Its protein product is CASSPPGQGSDTQYF.

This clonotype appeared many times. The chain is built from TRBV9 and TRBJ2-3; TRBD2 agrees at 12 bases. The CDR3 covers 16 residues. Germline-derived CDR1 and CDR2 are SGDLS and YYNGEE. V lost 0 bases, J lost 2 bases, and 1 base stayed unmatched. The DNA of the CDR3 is TGTGCCAGCAGCGTAGGACTAGCGGGGGACACAGATACGCAGTATTTT. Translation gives CASSVGLAGDTDTQYF.